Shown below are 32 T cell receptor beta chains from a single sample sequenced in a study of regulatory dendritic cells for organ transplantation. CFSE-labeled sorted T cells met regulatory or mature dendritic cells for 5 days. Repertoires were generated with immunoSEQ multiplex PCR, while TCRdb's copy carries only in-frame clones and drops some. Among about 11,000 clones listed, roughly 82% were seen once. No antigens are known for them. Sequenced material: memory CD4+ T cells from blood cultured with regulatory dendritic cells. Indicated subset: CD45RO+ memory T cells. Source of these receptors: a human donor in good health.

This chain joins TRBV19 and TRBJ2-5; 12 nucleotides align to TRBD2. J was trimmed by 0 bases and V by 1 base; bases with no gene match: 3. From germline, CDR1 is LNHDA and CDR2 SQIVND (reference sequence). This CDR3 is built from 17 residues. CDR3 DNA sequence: TGTGCCAGTAGTATAGGGCTAGCGGGGGGGTACCAAGAGACCCAGTACTTC. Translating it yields CASSIGLAGGYQETQYF.

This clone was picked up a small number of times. The CDR3 DNA is TGTGCCAGCAGCTCCGGGACAGGGTCGTACTATGGCTACACCTTC. Amino acids: CASSSGTGSYYGYTF. This sequence joins TRBV7-2 and TRBJ1-2; 9 bases map to TRBD1. The CDR3 is 15 amino acids. J lost 3 bases, V lost 4 bases, and 6 bases had no gene match. The germline V gene encodes CDR1 SGHTA and CDR2 FQGNSA.

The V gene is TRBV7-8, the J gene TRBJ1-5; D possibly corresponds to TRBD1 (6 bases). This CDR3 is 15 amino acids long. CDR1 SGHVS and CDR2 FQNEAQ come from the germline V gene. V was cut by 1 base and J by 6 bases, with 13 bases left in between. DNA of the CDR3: TGTGCCAGCAGCTTAGGCAGGGGAGGGGGTCAGCCCCAGCATTTT. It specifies CASSLGRGGGQPQHF. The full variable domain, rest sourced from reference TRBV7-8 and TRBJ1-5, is GAGVSQSPRYKVAKRGQDVALRCDPISGHVSLFWYQQALGQGPEFLTYFQNEAQLDKSGLPSDRFFAERPEGSVSTLKIQRTQQEDSAVYLCASSLGRGGGQPQHFGDGTRLSIL.

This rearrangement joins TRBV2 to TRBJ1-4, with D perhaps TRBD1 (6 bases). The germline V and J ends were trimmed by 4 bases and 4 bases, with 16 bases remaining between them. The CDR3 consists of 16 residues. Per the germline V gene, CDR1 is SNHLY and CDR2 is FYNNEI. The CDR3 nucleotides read TGTGCCAGCAGTGTTCAAGGGGGGGGCAATAATGAAAAACTGTTTTTT. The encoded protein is CASSVQGGGNNEKLFF.

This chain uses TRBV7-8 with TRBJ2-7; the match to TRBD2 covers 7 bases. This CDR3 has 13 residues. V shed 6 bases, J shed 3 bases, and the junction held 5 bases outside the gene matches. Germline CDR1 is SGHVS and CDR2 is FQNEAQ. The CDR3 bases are TGTGCCAGCAGTTACCCGGGGGGCTACGAGCAGTACTTC. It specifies CASSYPGGYEQYF.

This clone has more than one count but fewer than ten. CDR3 region: CASSTGTGQGYTF. The CDR3 DNA follows: TGTGCCAGCAGCACCGGGACAGGGCAGGGCTACACCTTC. The chain recombines TRBV6-6 with TRBJ1-2; 9 bases fit TRBD1. CDR1 is MNHNY and CDR2 is SVGAGI in the germline V gene (reference sequence). This CDR3 spans 13 amino acids. V lost 6 bases to trimming and J lost 8 bases; unmatched junction nucleotides: 7.

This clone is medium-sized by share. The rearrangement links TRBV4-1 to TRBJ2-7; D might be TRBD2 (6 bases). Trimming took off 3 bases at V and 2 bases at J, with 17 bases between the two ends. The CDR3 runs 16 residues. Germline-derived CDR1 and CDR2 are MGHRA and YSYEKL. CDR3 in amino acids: CASSHLGRGKAYEQYF. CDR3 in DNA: TGCGCCAGCAGCCATTTGGGCCGGGGGAAAGCCTACGAGCAGTACTTC.

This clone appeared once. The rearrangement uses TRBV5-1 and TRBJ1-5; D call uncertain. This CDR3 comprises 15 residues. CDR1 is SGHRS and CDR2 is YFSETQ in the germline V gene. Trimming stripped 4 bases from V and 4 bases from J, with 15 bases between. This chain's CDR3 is CASSPSGGWNQPQHF. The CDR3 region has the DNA TGCGCCAGCAGCCCCTCGGGAGGCTGGAATCAGCCCCAGCATTTT.

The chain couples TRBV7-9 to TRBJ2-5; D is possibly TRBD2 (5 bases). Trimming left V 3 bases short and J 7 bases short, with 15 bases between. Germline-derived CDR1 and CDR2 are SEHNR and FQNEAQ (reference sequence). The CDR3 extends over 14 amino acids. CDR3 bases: TGTGCCAGCAGCTTGACGGCGGCACGGGGGACCCAGTACTTC. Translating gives CASSLTAARGTQYF.

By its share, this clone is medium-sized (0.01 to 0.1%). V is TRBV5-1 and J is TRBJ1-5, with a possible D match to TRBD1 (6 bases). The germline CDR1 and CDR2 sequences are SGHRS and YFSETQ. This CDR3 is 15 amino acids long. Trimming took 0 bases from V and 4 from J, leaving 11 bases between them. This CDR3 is CASSLAGTPNQPQHF. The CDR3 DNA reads TGCGCCAGCAGCTTGGCCGGGACACCTAATCAGCCCCAGCATTTT.

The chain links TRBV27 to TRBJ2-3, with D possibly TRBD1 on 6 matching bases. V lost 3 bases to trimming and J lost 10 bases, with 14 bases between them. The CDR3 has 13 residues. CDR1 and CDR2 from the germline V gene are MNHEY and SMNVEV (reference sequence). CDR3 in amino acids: CASSFRTVQAQYF. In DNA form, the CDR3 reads TGTGCCAGCAGTTTCCGGACAGTCCAAGCGCAGTATTTT.

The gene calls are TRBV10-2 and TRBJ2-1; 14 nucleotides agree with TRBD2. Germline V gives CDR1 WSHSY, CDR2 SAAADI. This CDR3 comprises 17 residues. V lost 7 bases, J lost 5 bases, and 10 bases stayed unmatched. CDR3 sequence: CASTFPTSGGADNEQFF. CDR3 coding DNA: TGCGCCAGCACCTTCCCGACTAGCGGGGGGGCCGACAATGAGCAGTTCTTC.

The chain's CDR3 is CASSPSQEPDTQYF. The CDR3 bases are TGTGCCAGCTCACCATCACAGGAGCCGGATACGCAGTATTTT. The chain links TRBV18 to TRBJ2-3; TRBD1 is a possible D gene (5 bases). The CDR3 is 14 amino acids. Germline assignment: CDR1 KGHSH and CDR2 LQKENI. V was clipped by 2 bases and J by 6 bases, with 12 bases between them.

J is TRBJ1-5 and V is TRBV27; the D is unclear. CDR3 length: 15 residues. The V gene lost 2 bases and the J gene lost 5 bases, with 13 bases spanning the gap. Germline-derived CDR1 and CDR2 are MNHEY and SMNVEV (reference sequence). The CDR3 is CASSLRAQRDQPQHF. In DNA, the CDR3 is TGTGCCAGCAGTTTAAGGGCCCAGAGGGATCAGCCCCAGCATTTT.

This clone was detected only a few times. The CDR3 nucleotides are TGTGCCAGCAGCCCTAAGGACACCCGGACCCAGTACTTC. This gives the protein CASSPKDTRTQYF. The rearrangement links TRBV7-2 to TRBJ2-5; TRBD1 might be the D (5 bases). CDR3 length: 13 residues. V gave up 5 bases and J gave up 7 bases, with 14 bases separating them. Germline-derived CDR1 and CDR2 are SGHTA and FQGNSA.

The CDR3 protein is CASSPTAGTSGGYEQYF. CDR3 bases: TGTGCCAGCAGTCCTACCGCGGGGACTAGCGGGGGGTACGAGCAGTACTTC. The V gene is TRBV5-4, the J gene TRBJ2-7; TRBD2 agrees at 15 bases. Germline V CDR1 and CDR2: SGHNT, YYREEE (reference sequence). With V trimmed by 5 bases and J by 4 bases, 10 bases remained unmatched. The CDR3 sequence is 17 residues long.

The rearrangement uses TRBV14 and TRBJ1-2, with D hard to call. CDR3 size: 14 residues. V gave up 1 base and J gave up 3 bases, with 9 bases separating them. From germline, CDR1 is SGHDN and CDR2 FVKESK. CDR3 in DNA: TGTGCCAGCAGCCAAGGTGTGCAGGACTATGGCTACACCTTC. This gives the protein CASSQGVQDYGYTF.

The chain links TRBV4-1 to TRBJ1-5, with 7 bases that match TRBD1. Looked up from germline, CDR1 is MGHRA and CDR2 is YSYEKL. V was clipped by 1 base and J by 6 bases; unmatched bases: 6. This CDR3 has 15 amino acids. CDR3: CASSQGSQGFQPQHF. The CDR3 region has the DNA TGCGCCAGCAGCCAAGGATCACAGGGGTTTCAGCCCCAGCATTTT.

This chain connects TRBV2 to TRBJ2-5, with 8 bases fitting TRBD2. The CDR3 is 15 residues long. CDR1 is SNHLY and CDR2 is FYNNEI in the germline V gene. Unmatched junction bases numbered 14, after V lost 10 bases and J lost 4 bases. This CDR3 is CATWEPGGARETQYF. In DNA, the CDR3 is TGTGCCACCTGGGAGCCGGGGGGGGCGAGAGAGACCCAGTACTTC.

CDR3 amino acids: CASRALGQGGGYTF. The CDR3 DNA follows: TGTGCCAGCAGGGCCTTGGGACAGGGGGGCGGCTACACCTTC. This chain uses TRBV27 with TRBJ1-2; 11 nucleotides line up with TRBD1. The V gene's germline CDR1 is MNHEY and CDR2 SMNVEV (reference sequence). The V segment lost 6 bases and the J segment 8 bases; nucleotides outside the gene matches: 8. This CDR3 region has 14 residues.

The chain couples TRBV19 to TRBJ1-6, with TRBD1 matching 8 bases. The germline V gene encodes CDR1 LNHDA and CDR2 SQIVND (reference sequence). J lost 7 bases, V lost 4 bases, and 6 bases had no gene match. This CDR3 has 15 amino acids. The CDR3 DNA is TGTGCCAGTAGTAATGACAGGGGAGGCAATTCACCCCTCCACTTT. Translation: CASSNDRGGNSPLHF.

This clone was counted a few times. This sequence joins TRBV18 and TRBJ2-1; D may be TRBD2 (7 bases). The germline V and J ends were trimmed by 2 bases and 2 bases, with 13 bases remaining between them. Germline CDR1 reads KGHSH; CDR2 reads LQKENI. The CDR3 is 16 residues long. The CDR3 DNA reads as TGTGCCAGCTCACCATCGGGCGGGGGCGCCTACAATGAGCAGTTCTTC. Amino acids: CASSPSGGGAYNEQFF.

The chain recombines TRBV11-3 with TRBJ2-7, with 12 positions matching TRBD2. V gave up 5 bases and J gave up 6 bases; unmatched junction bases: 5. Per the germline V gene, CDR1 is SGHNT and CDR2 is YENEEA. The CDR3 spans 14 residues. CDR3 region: CASSLASGGGEQYF. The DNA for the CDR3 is TGTGCCAGCAGCCTAGCTAGCGGGGGGGGCGAGCAGTACTTC.

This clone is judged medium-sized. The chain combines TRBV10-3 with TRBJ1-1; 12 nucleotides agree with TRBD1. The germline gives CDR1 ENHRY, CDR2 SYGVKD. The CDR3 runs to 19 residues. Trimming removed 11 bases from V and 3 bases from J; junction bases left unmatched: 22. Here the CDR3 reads CAAAVRSGQGAGMDTEAFF. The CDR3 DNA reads TGTGCCGCCGCAGTACGATCGGGACAGGGGGCGGGTATGGACACTGAAGCTTTCTTT.

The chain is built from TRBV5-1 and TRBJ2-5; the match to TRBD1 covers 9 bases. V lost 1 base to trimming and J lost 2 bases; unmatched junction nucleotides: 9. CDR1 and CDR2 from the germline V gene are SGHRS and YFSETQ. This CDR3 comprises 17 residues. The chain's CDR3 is CASSLRLGQGVQETQYF. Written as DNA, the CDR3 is TGCGCCAGCAGCTTGCGTCTGGGACAGGGAGTACAAGAGACCCAGTACTTC.

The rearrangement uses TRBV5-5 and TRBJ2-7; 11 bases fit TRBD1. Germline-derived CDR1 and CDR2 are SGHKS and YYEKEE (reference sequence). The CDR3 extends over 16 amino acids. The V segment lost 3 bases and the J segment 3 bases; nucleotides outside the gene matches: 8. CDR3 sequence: CASSSVTGTGGYEQYF. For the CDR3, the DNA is TGTGCCAGCAGCTCGGTCACCGGGACAGGGGGCTACGAGCAGTACTTC.

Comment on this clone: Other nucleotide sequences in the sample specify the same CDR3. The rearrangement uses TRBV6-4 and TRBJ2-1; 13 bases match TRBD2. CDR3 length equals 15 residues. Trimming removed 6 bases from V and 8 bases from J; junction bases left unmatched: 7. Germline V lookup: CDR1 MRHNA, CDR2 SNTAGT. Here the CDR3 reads CASSATSGGAYEQFF. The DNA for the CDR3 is TGTGCCAGCAGCGCAACTAGCGGGGGGGCCTATGAGCAGTTCTTC.

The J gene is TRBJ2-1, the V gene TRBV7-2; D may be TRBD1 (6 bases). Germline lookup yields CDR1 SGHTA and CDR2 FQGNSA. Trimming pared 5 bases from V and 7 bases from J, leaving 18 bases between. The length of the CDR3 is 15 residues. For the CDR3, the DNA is TGTGCCAGCAGCGCAACAGCAGGGCAGGGGAATGAGCAGTTCTTC. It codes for CASSATAGQGNEQFF. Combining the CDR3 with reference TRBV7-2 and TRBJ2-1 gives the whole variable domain GAGVSQSPSNKVTEKGKDVELRCDPISGHTALYWYRQSLGQGLEFLIYFQGNSAPDKSGLPSDRFSAERTGGSVSTLTIQRTQQEDSAVYLCASSATAGQGNEQFFGPGTRLTVL.

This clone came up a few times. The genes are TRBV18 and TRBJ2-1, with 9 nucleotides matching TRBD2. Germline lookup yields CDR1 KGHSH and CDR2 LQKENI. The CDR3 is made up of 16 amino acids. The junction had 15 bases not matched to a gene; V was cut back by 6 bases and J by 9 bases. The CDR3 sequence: CASSPPLAGRLGEQFF. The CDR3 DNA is TGTGCCAGCTCTCCCCCCCTAGCGGGGCGCTTAGGTGAGCAGTTCTTC.

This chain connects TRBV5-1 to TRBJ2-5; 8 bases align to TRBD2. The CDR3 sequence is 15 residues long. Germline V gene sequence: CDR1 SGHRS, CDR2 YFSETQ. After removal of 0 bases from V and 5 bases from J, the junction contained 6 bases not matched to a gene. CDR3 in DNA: TGCGCCAGCAGCTTGGGGGGACTAGTGTCGGAGACCCAGTACTTC. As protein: CASSLGGLVSETQYF.

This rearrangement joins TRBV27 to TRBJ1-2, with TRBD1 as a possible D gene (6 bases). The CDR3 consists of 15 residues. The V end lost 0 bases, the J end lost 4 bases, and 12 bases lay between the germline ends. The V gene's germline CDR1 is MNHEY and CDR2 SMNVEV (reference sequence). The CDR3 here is CASSLSSEGGYGYTF. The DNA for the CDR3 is TGTGCCAGCAGTTTATCGTCCGAAGGGGGCTATGGCTACACCTTC.

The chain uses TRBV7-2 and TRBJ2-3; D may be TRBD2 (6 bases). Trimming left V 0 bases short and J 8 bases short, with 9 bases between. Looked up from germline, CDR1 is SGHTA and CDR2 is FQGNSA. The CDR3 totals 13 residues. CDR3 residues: CASSLAGEVTQYF. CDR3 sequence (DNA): TGTGCCAGCAGCTTAGCGGGGGAGGTTACGCAGTATTTT.